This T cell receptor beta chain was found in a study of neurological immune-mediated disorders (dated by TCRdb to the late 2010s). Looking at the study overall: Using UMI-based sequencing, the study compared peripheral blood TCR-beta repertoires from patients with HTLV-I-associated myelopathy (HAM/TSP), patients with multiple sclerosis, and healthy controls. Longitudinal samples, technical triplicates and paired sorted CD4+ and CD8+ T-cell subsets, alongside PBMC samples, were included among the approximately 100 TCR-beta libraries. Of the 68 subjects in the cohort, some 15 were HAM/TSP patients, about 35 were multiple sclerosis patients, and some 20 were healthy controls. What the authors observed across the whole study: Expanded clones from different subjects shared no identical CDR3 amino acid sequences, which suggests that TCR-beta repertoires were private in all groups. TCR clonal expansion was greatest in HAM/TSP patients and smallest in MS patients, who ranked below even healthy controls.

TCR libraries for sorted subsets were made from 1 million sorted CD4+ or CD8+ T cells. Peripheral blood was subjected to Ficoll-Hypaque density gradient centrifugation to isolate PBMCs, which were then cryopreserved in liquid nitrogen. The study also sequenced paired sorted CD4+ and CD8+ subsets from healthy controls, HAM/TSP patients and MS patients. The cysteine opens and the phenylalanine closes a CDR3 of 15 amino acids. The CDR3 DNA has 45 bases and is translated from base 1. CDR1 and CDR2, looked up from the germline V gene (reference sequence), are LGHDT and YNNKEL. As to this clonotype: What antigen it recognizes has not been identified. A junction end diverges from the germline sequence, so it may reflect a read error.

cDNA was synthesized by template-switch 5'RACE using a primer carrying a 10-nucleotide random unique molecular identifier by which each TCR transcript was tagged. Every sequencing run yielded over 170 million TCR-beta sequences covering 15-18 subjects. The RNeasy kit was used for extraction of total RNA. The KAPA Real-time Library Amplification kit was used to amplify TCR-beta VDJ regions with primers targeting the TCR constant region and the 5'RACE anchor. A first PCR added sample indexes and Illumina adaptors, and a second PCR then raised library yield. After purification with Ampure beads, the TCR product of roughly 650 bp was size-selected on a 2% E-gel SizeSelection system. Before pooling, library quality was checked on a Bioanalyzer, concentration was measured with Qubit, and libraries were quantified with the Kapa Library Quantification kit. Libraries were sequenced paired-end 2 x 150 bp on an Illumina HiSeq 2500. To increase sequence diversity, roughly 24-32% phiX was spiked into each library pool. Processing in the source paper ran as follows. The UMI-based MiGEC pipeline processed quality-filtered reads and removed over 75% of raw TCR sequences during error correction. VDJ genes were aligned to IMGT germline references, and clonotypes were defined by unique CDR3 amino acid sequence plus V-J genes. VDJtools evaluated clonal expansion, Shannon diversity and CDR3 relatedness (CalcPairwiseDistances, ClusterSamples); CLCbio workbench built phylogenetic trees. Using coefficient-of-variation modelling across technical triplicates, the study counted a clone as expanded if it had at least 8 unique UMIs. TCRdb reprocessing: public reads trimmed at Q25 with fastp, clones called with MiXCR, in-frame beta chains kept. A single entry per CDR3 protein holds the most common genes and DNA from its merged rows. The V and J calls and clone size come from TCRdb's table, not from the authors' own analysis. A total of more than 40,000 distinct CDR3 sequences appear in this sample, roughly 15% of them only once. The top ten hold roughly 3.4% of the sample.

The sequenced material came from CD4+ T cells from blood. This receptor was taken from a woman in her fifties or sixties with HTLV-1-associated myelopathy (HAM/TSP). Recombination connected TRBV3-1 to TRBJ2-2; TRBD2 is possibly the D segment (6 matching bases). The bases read TGTGCCAGCAGCTCTAGGACTACGAACACCTGGGATCTGTTTTTT. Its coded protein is CASSSRTTNTWDLFF.